The 30 T cell receptor beta chains given below trace back to one sample, sequenced in a study of T cell responses to AZD1222 COVID-19 vaccine. Assay used: immunoSEQ multiplex PCR; TCRdb lists only in-frame clones, some missing. The data contain around 74,000 clones, around 90% of them seen just once; the ten biggest clones take up 6% to 8.5%. Sample: peripheral blood, taken on day 0 of MenACWY control vaccination. Every receptor here comes from an adult in good health.

This chain joins TRBV24-1 and TRBJ2-3; 11 bases agree with TRBD2. The CDR3 has 14 residues. J gave up 8 bases and V 5 bases, and 5 bases lay outside the gene matches. Germline CDR1 reads KGHDR; CDR2 reads SFDVKD. The CDR3 sequence is CATSAGTSGGTQYF. Here the CDR3 DNA reads TGTGCCACCAGTGCCGGCACTAGCGGGGGTACGCAGTATTTT.

The table lists this clone with a count of one. The rearrangement links TRBV4-3 to TRBJ2-2; D possibly corresponds to TRBD2 (5 bases). CDR3 length: 15 amino acids. The ends were cut back, 2 bases at V and 1 base at J, with 8 bases in the middle. Germline CDR1 LGHNA, CDR2 YSLEER. CDR3 sequence reads: CASSQRGGNTGELFF. CDR3 DNA sequence: TGCGCCAGCAGCCAAAGAGGAGGGAACACCGGGGAGCTGTTTTTT.

This clone appeared a few times. This rearrangement joins TRBV5-4 to TRBJ2-3; D is possibly TRBD1 (6 bases). The CDR3 contains 16 residues. The germline V and J ends were trimmed by 0 bases and 1 base, with 12 bases remaining between them. Germline assignment: CDR1 SGHNT and CDR2 YYREEE (reference sequence). The CDR3: CASSLVTGLGTDTQYF. CDR3 nucleotide sequence: TGTGCCAGCAGCTTGGTAACAGGGTTAGGCACAGATACGCAGTATTTT.

The chain couples TRBV20-1 to TRBJ2-6, with 7 bases aligning to TRBD1. The CDR3 has 16 residues. The germline V gene encodes CDR1 DFQATT and CDR2 SNEGSKA (reference sequence). V lost 6 bases and J lost 0; bases outside the gene matches: 8. As DNA, the CDR3 is TGCAGTGCAAGTCAGGGACAGCCCTCTGGGGCCAACGTCCTGACTTTC. Amino acids: CSASQGQPSGANVLTF.

This CDR3 is CASSPDRAEAFF. CDR3 nucleotide sequence: TGTGCCAGCAGCCCCGACAGGGCTGAAGCTTTCTTT. The chain links TRBV7-8 to TRBJ1-1; 7 bases match TRBD1. The CDR3 extends over 12 amino acids. Germline lookup yields CDR1 SGHVS and CDR2 FQNEAQ. The J segment lost 6 bases and the V segment lost 5 bases, leaving 3 bases of the junction unmatched.

This chain links TRBV6-6 with TRBJ2-3, with D possibly being TRBD1 (5 bases). The V end lost 4 bases, the J end lost 6 bases, and 11 bases lay between the germline ends. Germline CDR1 and CDR2: MNHNY and SVGAGI (reference sequence). The CDR3 covers 13 residues. In nucleotides, the CDR3 is TGTGCCAGCAGTTGGGTAGGGGCCGATACGCAGTATTTT. It specifies CASSWVGADTQYF.

The chain recombines TRBV7-8 with TRBJ1-1; D is uncertain. Germline V gives CDR1 SGHVS, CDR2 FQNEAQ. V shed 5 bases and J shed 5 bases, with 12 bases lying between them. The CDR3 covers 13 residues. CDR3 region: CASSPPRRTEAFF. CDR3 coding DNA: TGTGCCAGCAGCCCGCCCCGGAGGACTGAAGCTTTCTTT.

V usage is TRBV29-1 and J usage is TRBJ2-7; either TRBD1 or TRBD2 may supply D (5 bases each). The ends were cut back, 7 bases at V and 6 bases at J, with 16 bases in the middle. The CDR3 length is 12 residues. In germline, CDR1 is SQVTM, CDR2 ANQGSEA. The CDR3 DNA is TGCAGCGCCACTAGGGGTTTGTCCGAGCAGTACTTC. Protein sequence: CSATRGLSEQYF.

V gene TRBV3-1 (or the pseudogene TRBV3-2) combines with J gene TRBJ2-3; 12 bases agree with TRBD2. Germline values: CDR1 LGHDT, CDR2 YNNKEL (reference sequence). The length of the CDR3 is 14 residues. The trim removed 3 bases at V and 6 bases at J, leaving 1 base unmatched. CDR3 sequence: CASSHLAGGDTQYF. CDR3 nucleotides: TGTGCCAGCAGCCATCTAGCGGGAGGGGATACGCAGTATTTT.

The rearrangement uses TRBV14 and TRBJ1-6; no clear D. Per germline, CDR1 SGHDN and CDR2 FVKESK. Trimming cost V 2 bases and J 5 bases, with 13 bases left between them. CDR3 length: 16 residues. Written as DNA, the CDR3 is TGTGCCAGCAGCCAACTGACCGGGCCCCATAATTCACCCCTCCACTTT. It codes for CASSQLTGPHNSPLHF. Full variable domain (remainder filled in from reference TRBV14 and TRBJ1-6): EAGVTQFPSHSVIEKGQTVTLRCDPISGHDNLYWYRRVMGKEIKFLLHFVKESKQDESGMPNNRFLAERTGGTYSTLKVQPAELEDSGVYFCASSQLTGPHNSPLHFGNGTRLTVT.

The J gene is TRBJ2-5, the V gene TRBV7-6; D gene uncertain. The CDR3 runs to 16 residues. V gave up 1 base and J gave up 1 base, with 13 bases separating them. Germline V CDR1 and CDR2: SGHVS, FNYEAQ. The DNA of the CDR3 is TGTGCCAGCAGCTTAGGCCACAAAAAGGTCCAAGAGACCCAGTACTTC. Translated: CASSLGHKKVQETQYF.

The V and J genes are TRBV28 and TRBJ1-5; 7 bases line up with TRBD1. The trim removed 7 bases at V and 7 bases at J, leaving 4 bases unmatched. This CDR3 has 12 residues. Per the germline V gene, CDR1 is MDHEN and CDR2 is SYDVKM. The chain's CDR3 is CASKQGSQPQHF. The CDR3 DNA reads TGTGCCAGCAAACAGGGGTCGCAGCCCCAGCATTTT.

This sequence joins TRBV11-2 and TRBJ2-1; D unclear. This CDR3 spans 12 amino acids. V lost 1 base and J 9 bases, leaving 7 bases between the germline ends. Germline V gene sequence: CDR1 SGHAT, CDR2 FQNNGV. The DNA for the CDR3 is TGTGCCAGCAGCTTAGTCCAGTTTGAGCAGTTCTTC. It specifies CASSLVQFEQFF.

The chain couples TRBV28 to TRBJ2-3, with D possibly being TRBD2 (5 bases). V was trimmed by 5 bases and J by 8 bases, leaving 11 bases between them. The CDR3 length is 12 residues. Germline values: CDR1 MDHEN, CDR2 SYDVKM. CDR3 sequence reads: CASSLTTPTQYF. The CDR3 DNA reads TGTGCCAGCAGTCTGACTACTCCTACGCAGTATTTT.

The chain has TRBV6-2 or TRBV6-3 and TRBJ2-1; 14 nucleotides align to TRBD2. The CDR3 runs to 20 residues. Unmatched junction bases numbered 10, after V lost 2 bases and J lost 1 base. Per germline, CDR1 MNHEY and CDR2 SVGEGT. The CDR3 DNA is TGTGCCAGCAGTTACATGCTCGGGACTAGCGGGAGAGGGTCCTACAATGAGCAGTTCTTC. It specifies CASSYMLGTSGRGSYNEQFF.

The chain has TRBV10-2 and TRBJ1-2; tentatively, D is TRBD1 (5 bases). V was clipped by 7 bases and J by 4 bases, with 16 bases between them. Looked up from germline, CDR1 is WSHSY and CDR2 is SAAADI. The CDR3 runs to 14 residues. CDR3 DNA: TGCGCCAGCAACGACAGCGGGGACCTCTATGGCTACACCTTC. Amino acid sequence: CASNDSGDLYGYTF.

The chain combines TRBV7-2 with TRBJ1-5, with D unclear. Trimming cost V 1 base and J 5 bases, with 15 bases left between them. The germline V gene encodes CDR1 SGHTA and CDR2 FQGNSA. The CDR3 has 16 residues. The CDR3 reads CASSLVGGQSDQPQHF. The DNA of the CDR3 is TGTGCCAGCAGCTTAGTGGGCGGCCAATCGGATCAGCCCCAGCATTTT.

The chain links TRBV12-5 to TRBJ2-2; D is ambiguous. V was shortened by 0 bases and J by 1 base, with 0 bases between the two germline ends. This CDR3 has 13 amino acids. Germline values: CDR1 LGHNT, CDR2 FRNRAP. CDR3 amino acids: CASGLVNTGELFF. The DNA for the CDR3 is TGTGCTAGTGGTTTGGTGAACACCGGGGAGCTGTTTTTT.

The chain carries TRBV10-1 and TRBJ2-3, with TRBD2 matching over 9 bases. With 6 bases clipped from V and 0 bases from J, the junction kept 7 bases outside the gene matches. This CDR3 spans 16 amino acids. In germline, CDR1 is WNHNN, CDR2 SYGVQD (reference sequence). Here the CDR3 DNA reads TGCGCCAGCAGCCCCATAGCGGGAGTAAGCACAGATACGCAGTATTTT. It encodes CASSPIAGVSTDTQYF.

The chain joins TRBV4-3 to TRBJ1-1; 7 nucleotides align to TRBD1. The trim removed 0 bases at V and 7 bases at J, leaving 5 bases unmatched. The CDR3 sequence is 14 residues long. CDR1 is LGHNA and CDR2 is YSLEER in the germline V gene. CDR3 sequence reads: CASSQDTGTDEAFF. The CDR3 coding sequence is TGCGCCAGCAGCCAAGATACCGGGACAGATGAAGCTTTCTTT.

This clone was observed a few times. This chain connects TRBV2 to TRBJ2-3; 10 bases match TRBD1. V gave up 6 bases and J gave up 3 bases; unmatched junction bases: 9. The germline V gene has CDR1 SNHLY and CDR2 FYNNEI. This CDR3 comprises 16 residues. CDR3 residues: CASSGRQGAWTDTQYF. The CDR3 DNA is TGTGCCAGCAGCGGAAGACAGGGGGCTTGGACAGATACGCAGTATTTT.

This chain joins TRBV6-5 and TRBJ1-1; D perhaps matches TRBD1 (6 bases). CDR1 is MNHEY, CDR2 SVGAGI, per germline. The CDR3 spans 15 residues. With 7 bases removed from V and 4 bases from J, the gap between germline ends came to 19 bases. CDR3 protein: CASMGAGALGTEAFF. The CDR3 coding sequence is TGTGCCAGCATGGGGGCAGGAGCTCTGGGCACTGAAGCTTTCTTT.

This sequence joins TRBV19 and TRBJ2-7; 10 bases match TRBD2. The V gene end was trimmed by 10 bases and the J gene end by 1 base; junction bases not matched to a gene: 4. The CDR3 is 13 amino acids. CDR1 is LNHDA, CDR2 SQIVND, per germline (reference sequence). The CDR3 loop reads CAKTAGGSYEQYF. CDR3 nucleotides: TGTGCCAAAACAGCGGGAGGGTCCTACGAGCAGTACTTC.

The chain links TRBV18 to TRBJ1-4, with TRBD1 identical over 9 bases. The CDR3 sequence is 14 residues long. Germline assignment: CDR1 KGHSH and CDR2 LQKENI. V lost 3 bases to trimming and J lost 7 bases; unmatched junction nucleotides: 3. CDR3 DNA: TGTGCCAGCTCACCGGGACAGGGTTTTGAAAAACTGTTTTTT. Translated, it gives CASSPGQGFEKLFF.

This clone appeared a single time. The chain links TRBV6-5 to TRBJ1-6; D is perhaps TRBD1 (5 bases). Trimming removed 8 bases from V and 8 bases from J, with 19 bases in between. This CDR3 region has 15 residues. CDR1 is MNHEY, CDR2 SVGAGI, per germline. For the CDR3, the DNA is TGTGCCAGCCTAACAGGACCCACCTCAGATTCACCCCTCCACTTT. This encodes CASLTGPTSDSPLHF.

The rearrangement joins TRBV9 to TRBJ2-3; 7 nucleotides align to TRBD2. CDR3 size: 16 residues. Trimming took 2 bases from V and 0 from J; bases not matched to a gene: 6. Germline values: CDR1 SGDLS, CDR2 YYNGEE. CDR3 in amino acids: CASSVRGGSSTDTQYF. In DNA, the CDR3 is TGTGCCAGCAGCGTTCGTGGCGGGAGTAGCACAGATACGCAGTATTTT.

This chain joins TRBV27 and TRBJ2-5; possibly TRBD1 for D (5 bases). The germline V and J ends were trimmed by 6 bases and 3 bases, with 14 bases remaining between them. Germline V CDR1 and CDR2: MNHEY, SMNVEV (reference sequence). CDR3 length equals 14 residues. CDR3 sequence reads: CASRGPTGEETQYF. CDR3 coding DNA: TGTGCCAGCAGGGGGCCTACTGGAGAAGAGACCCAGTACTTC.

V is TRBV6-5 and J is TRBJ1-1; D unclear. V was trimmed by 7 bases and J by 7 bases, leaving 13 bases between them. In germline, CDR1 is MNHEY, CDR2 SVGAGI. This CDR3 region has 12 residues. The CDR3 nucleotides read TGTGCCAGCATTCTTCCTCCTTATGAAGCTTTCTTT. Encoded protein: CASILPPYEAFF.

The rearrangement joins TRBV5-1 to TRBJ2-3; D may be TRBD2 (5 bases). The germline V and J ends were trimmed by 0 bases and 3 bases, with 8 bases remaining between them. The CDR3 is made up of 14 amino acids. The germline gives CDR1 SGHRS, CDR2 YFSETQ. The CDR3 here is CASSLEAGTDTQYF. The CDR3, as DNA: TGCGCCAGCAGCTTGGAGGCGGGTACAGATACGCAGTATTTT.

This chain uses TRBV5-1 with TRBJ1-4; D not resolved. The germline gives CDR1 SGHRS, CDR2 YFSETQ. This CDR3 spans 16 amino acids. Trimming shortened V by 0 bases and J by 5 bases, and 14 bases separated the two germline ends. The CDR3 loop reads CASSLAPTDTNEKLFF. The DNA of the CDR3 is TGCGCCAGCAGCTTGGCCCCGACGGATACGAATGAAAAACTGTTTTTT. Supplemented by reference TRBV5-1 and TRBJ1-4, the full variable domain reads KAGVTQTPRYLIKTRGQQVTLSCSPISGHRSVSWYQQTPGQGLQFLFEYFSETQRNKGNFPGRFSGRQFSNSRSEMNVSTLELGDSALYLCASSLAPTDTNEKLFFGSGTQLSVL.